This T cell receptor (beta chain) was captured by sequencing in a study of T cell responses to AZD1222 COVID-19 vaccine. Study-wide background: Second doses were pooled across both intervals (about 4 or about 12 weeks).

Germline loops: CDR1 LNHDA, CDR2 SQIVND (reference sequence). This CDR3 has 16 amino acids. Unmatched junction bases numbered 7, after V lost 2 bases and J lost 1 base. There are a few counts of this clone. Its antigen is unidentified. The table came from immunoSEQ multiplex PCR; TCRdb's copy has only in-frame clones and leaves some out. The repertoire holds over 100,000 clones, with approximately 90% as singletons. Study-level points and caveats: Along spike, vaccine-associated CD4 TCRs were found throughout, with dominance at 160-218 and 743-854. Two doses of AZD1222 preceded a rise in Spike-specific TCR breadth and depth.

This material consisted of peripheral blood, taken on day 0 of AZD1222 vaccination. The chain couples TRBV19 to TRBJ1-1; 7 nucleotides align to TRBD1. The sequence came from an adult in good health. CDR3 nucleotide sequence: TGTGCCAGTAGTATAATCCCAGGGGGAAGGAACACTGAAGCTTTCTTT. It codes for CASSIIPGGRNTEAFF.